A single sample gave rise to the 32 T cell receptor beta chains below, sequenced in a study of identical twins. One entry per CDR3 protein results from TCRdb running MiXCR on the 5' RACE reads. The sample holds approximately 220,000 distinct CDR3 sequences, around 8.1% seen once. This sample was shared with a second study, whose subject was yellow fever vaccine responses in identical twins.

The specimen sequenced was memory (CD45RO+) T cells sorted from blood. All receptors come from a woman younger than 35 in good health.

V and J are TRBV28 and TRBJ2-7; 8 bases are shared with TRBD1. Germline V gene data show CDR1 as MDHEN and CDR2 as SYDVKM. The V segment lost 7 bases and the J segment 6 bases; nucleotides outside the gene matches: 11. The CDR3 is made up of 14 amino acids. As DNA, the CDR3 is TGTGCCAGCATAAAGACAGGGGCCGTGGGCGAGCAGTACTTC. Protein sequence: CASIKTGAVGEQYF.

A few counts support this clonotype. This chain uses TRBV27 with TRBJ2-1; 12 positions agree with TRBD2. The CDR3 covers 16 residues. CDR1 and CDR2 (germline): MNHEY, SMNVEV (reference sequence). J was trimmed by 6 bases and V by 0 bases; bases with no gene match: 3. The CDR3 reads CASSLSLLAGGNEQFF. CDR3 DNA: TGTGCCAGCAGTTTATCGCTACTAGCGGGAGGCAATGAGCAGTTCTTC.

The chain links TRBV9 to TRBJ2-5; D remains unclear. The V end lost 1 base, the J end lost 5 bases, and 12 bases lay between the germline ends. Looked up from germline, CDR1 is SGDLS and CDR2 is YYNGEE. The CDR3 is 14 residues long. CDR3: CASSVLGFRETQYF. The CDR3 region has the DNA TGTGCCAGCAGCGTATTGGGGTTTCGGGAGACCCAGTACTTC.

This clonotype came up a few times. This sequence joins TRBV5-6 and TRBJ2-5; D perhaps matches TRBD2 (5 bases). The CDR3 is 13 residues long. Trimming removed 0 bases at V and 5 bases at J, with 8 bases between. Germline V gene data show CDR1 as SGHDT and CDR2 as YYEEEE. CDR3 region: CASSLVERETQYF. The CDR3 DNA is TGTGCCAGCAGCTTGGTGGAGCGGGAGACCCAGTACTTC.

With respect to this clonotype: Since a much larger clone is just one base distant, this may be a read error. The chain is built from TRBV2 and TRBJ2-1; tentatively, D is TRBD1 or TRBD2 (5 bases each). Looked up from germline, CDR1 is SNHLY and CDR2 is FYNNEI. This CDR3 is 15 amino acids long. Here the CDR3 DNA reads TGTGCCAGCAGCCGTGGGACCAGCTCCAACAATGAGCAGTTCTTC. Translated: CASSRGTSSNNEQFF.

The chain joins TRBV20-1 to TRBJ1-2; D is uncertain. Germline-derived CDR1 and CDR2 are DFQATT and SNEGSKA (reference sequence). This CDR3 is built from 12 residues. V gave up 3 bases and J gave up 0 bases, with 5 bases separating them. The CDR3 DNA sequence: TGCAGTGCTAGGAGCCCTAACTATGGCTACACCTTC. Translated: CSARSPNYGYTF.

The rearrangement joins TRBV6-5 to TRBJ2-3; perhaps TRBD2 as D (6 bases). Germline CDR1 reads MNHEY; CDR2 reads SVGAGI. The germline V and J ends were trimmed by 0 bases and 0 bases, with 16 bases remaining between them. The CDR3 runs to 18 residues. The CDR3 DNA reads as TGTGCCAGCAGTTACTCGGCCACAGCGGGCTCTAGCACAGATACGCAGTATTTT. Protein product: CASSYSATAGSSTDTQYF.

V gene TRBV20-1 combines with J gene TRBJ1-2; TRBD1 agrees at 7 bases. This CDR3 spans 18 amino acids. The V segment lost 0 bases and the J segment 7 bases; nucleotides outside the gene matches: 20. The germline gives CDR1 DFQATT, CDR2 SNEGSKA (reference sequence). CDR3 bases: TGCAGTGCTAGAGATCGGACAACAGGGGAAGTAAGGATTGGTGGCTACACCTTC. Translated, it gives CSARDRTTGEVRIGGYTF.

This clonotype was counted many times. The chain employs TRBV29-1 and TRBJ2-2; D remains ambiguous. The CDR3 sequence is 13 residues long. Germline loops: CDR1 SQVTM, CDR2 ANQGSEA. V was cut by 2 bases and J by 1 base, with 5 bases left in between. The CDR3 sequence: CSVEPENTGELFF. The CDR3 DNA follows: TGCAGCGTTGAACCAGAGAACACCGGGGAGCTGTTTTTT.

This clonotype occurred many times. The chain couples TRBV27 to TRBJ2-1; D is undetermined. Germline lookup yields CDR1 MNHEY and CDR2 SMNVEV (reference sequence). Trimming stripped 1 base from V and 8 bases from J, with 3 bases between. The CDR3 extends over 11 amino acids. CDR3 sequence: CASSLLDEQFF. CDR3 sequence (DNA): TGTGCCAGCAGTTTATTGGATGAGCAGTTCTTC.

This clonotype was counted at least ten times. In DNA form, the CDR3 reads TGTGCCAGCAGCAGAGAGCTAGCGGGGGGGATACGGAGCACAGATACGCAGTATTTT. It codes for CASSRELAGGIRSTDTQYF. The rearrangement links TRBV7-8 to TRBJ2-3, with 12 bases lining up with TRBD2. V shed 5 bases, J shed 0 bases, and the junction held 12 bases outside the gene matches. The CDR3 consists of 19 residues. The germline CDR1 and CDR2 sequences are SGHVS and FQNEAQ.

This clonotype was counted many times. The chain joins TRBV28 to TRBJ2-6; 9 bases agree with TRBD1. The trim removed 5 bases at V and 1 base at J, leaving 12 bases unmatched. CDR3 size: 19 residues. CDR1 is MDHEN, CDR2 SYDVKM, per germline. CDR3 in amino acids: CASSRRRIDRGSGANVLTF. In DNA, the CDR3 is TGTGCCAGCAGTCGGAGGAGGATTGACAGGGGGTCTGGGGCCAACGTCCTGACTTTC.

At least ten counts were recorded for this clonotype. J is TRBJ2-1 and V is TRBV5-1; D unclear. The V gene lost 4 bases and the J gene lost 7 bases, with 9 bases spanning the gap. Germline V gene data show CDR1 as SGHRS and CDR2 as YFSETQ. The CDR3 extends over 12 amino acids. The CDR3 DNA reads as TGCGCCAGCAGCCTACCAAAAAATGAGCAGTTCTTC. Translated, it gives CASSLPKNEQFF.

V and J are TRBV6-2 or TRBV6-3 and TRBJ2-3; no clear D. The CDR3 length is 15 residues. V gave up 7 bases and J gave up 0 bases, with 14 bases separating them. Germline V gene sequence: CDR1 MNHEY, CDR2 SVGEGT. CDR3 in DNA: TGTGCCAGCATTCTGGATCTATATAGCACAGATACGCAGTATTTT. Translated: CASILDLYSTDTQYF.

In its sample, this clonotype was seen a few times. The CDR3 DNA reads TGTGCCAGCAGTCCCAGGTCAGCGGCTTTTGAAAAACTGTTTTTT. Protein sequence: CASSPRSAAFEKLFF. The rearrangement joins TRBV6-2 or TRBV6-3 to TRBJ1-4; D remains ambiguous. This CDR3 has 15 residues. Trimming removed 5 bases from V and 7 bases from J, with 17 bases in between. Per the germline V gene, CDR1 is MNHEY and CDR2 is SVGEGT.

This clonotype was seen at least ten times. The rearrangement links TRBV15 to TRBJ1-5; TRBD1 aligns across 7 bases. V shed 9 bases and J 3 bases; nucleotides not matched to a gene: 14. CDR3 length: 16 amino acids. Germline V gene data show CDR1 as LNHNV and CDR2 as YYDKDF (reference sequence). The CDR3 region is CATSGNQGVYNQPQHF. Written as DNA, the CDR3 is TGTGCCACTTCTGGAAATCAGGGGGTCTACAATCAGCCCCAGCATTTT.

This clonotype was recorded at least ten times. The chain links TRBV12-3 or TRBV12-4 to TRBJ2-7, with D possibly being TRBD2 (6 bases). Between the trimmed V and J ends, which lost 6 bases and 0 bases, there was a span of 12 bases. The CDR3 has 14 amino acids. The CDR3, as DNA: TGTGCCAGCAGCCGGGACTCCGACTCCTACGAGCAGTACTTC. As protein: CASSRDSDSYEQYF.

The chain's CDR3 is CATSRKLYNEQFF. The DNA of the CDR3 is TGTGCCACCAGCAGGAAGTTATACAATGAGCAGTTCTTC. This chain connects TRBV15 to TRBJ2-1; D is undetermined. Germline V gene sequence: CDR1 LNHNV, CDR2 YYDKDF (reference sequence). V shed 3 bases and J shed 4 bases, with 7 bases lying between them. The CDR3 runs 13 residues.

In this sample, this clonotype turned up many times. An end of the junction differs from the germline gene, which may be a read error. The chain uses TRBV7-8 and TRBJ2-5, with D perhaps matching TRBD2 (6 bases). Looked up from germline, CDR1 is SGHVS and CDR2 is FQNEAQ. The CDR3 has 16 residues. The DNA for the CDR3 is TGTGCCAGCAGCCCCTCCGGGAGAGGGACCCAACAGACCCAGTACTTC. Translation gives CASSPSGRGTQQTQYF.

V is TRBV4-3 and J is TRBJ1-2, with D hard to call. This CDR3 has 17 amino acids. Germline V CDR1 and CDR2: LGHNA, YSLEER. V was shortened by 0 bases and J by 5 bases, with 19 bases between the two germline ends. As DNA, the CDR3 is TGCGCCAGCAGCCAAGATCAACAACAGATAATTTGGTATGGCTACACCTTC. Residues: CASSQDQQQIIWYGYTF.

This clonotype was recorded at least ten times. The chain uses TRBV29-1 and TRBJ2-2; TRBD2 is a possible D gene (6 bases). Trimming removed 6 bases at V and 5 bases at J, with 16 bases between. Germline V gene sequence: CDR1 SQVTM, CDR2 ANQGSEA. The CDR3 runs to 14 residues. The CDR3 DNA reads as TGCAGCGTGGGGGTATGGGGGGTAACCGGGGAGCTGTTTTTT. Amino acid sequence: CSVGVWGVTGELFF.

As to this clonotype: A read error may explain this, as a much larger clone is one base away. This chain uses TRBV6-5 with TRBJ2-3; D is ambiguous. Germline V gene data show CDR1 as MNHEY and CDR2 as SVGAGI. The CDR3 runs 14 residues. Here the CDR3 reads CASGYSIFGDTQYF. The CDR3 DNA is TGTGCCAGCGGTTACTCCATTTTCGGAGATACGCAGTATTTT.

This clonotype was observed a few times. CDR3 in DNA: TGTGCCAGCAGGCAGTCGGGGGGAAACACTGAAGCTTTCTTT. It is translated as CASRQSGGNTEAFF. The chain combines TRBV7-9 with TRBJ1-1, with a tentative D call TRBD1 (5 bases). The V gene's germline CDR1 is SEHNR and CDR2 FQNEAQ (reference sequence). The CDR3 spans 14 residues. V lost 6 bases, J lost 2 bases, and 13 bases lay in between.

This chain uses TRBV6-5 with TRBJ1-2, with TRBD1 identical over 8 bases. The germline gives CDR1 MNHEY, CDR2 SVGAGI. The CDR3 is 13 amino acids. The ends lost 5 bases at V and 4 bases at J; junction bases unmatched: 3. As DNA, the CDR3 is TGTGCCAGCAGTCACGACAGGGGCTATGGCTACACCTTC. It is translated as CASSHDRGYGYTF.

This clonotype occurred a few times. The CDR3 protein is CASSRMAQETQYF. Written as DNA, the CDR3 is TGTGCCAGCAGTAGGATGGCCCAAGAGACCCAGTACTTC. The J gene is TRBJ2-5, the V gene TRBV7-2, with no clear D. The CDR3 is 13 residues long. CDR1 is SGHTA, CDR2 FQGNSA, per germline. Trimming pared 6 bases from V and 1 base from J, leaving 9 bases between.

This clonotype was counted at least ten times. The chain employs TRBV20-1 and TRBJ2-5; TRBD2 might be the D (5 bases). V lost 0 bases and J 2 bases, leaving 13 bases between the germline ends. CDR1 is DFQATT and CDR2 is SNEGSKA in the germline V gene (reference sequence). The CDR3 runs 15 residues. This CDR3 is CSARDLRERQETQYF. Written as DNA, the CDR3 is TGCAGTGCTAGAGATCTGAGGGAGCGGCAAGAGACCCAGTACTTC.

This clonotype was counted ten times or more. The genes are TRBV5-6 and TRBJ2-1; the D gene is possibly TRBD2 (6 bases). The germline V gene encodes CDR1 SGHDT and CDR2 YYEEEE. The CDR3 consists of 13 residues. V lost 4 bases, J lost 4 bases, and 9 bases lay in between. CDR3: CASSHSGYNEQFF. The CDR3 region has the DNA TGTGCCAGCAGCCATAGCGGTTACAATGAGCAGTTCTTC.

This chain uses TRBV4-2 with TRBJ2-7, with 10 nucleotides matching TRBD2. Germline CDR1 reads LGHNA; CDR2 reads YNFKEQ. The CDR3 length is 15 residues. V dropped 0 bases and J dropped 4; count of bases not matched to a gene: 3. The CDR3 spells CASSQDPSGGYEQYF. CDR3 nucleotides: TGTGCCAGCAGCCAAGATCCTAGCGGGGGTTACGAGCAGTACTTC.

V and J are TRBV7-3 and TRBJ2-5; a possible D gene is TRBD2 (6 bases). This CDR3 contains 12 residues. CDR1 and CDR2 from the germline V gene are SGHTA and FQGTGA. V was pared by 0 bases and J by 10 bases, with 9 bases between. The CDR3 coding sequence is TGTGCCAGCAGCTTAACGGAGGGACTCCAGTACTTC. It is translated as CASSLTEGLQYF.

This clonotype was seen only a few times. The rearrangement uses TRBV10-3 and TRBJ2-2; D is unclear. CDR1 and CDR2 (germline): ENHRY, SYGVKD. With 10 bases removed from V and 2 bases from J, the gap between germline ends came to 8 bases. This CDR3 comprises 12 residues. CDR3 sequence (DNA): TGTGCCACGCAACTTAACACCGGGGAGCTGTTTTTT. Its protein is CATQLNTGELFF.

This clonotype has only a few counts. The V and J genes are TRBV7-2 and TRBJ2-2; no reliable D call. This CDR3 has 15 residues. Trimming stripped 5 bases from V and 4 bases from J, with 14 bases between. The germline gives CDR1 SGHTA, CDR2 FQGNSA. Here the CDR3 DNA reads TGTGCCAGCAGCCCCCGGGCAACGGGCACCGGGGAGCTGTTTTTT. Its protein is CASSPRATGTGELFF.

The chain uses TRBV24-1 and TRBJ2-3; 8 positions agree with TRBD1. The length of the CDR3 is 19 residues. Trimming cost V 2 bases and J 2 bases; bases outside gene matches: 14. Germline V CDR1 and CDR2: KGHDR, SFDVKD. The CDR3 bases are TGTGCCACCAGTGATTCGTTCGACCCAGGGACAGGTTTCACAGATACGCAGTATTTT. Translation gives CATSDSFDPGTGFTDTQYF.